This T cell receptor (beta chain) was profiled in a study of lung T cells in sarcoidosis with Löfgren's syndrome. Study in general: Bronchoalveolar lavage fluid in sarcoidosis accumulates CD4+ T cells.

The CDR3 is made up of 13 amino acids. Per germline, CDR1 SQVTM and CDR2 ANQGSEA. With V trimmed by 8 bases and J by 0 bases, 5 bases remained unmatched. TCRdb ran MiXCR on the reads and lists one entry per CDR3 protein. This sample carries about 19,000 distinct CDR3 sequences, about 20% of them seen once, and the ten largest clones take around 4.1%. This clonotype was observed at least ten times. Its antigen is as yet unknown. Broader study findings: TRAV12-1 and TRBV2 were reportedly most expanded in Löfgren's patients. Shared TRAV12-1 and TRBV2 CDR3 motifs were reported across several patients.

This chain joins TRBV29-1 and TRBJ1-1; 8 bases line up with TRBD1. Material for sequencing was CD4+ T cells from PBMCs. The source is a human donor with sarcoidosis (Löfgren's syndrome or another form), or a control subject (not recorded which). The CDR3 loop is CSIRTGMNTEAFF. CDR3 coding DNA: TGCAGCATTCGGACAGGGATGAACACTGAAGCTTTCTTT.